Shown below are 18 T cell receptor beta chains from a single sample sequenced in a study of CD8+ T cells in alopecia areata. Reverse transcription of extracted RNA yielded cDNA, which provided the sequencing template. Measured with immunoSEQ multiplex PCR; TCRdb has only the in-frame clones, and not every one. This repertoire shows around 140,000 clones, around 49% found once; its top ten account for 18%. Here the sequenced sample was CD8+ T cells sorted from blood, taken at week 0. The receptors come from a human donor with alopecia areata.

The chain couples TRBV5-6 to TRBJ1-5; TRBD1 agrees at 11 bases. This CDR3 has 16 amino acids. The germline gives CDR1 SGHDT, CDR2 YYEEEE. V was clipped by 0 bases and J by 5 bases; unmatched bases: 4. The CDR3 loop reads CASSLGGQGAYQPQHF. The CDR3 coding sequence is TGTGCCAGCAGCTTGGGTGGACAGGGGGCTTATCAGCCCCAGCATTTT.

The chain uses TRBV7-9 and TRBJ2-1, with D possibly TRBD2 on 6 matching bases. The CDR3 runs to 17 residues. Germline-derived CDR1 and CDR2 are SEHNR and FQNEAQ (reference sequence). V dropped 7 bases and J dropped 7 bases, with 26 bases sitting between them. CDR3 DNA sequence: TGTGCCAGCACCCCGAGGGTCTTGGGGCCAGGGAGGAATGAGCAGTTCTTC. Amino acids: CASTPRVLGPGRNEQFF.

This clone was observed a few times. The chain joins TRBV7-9 to TRBJ2-7; no definite D call. This CDR3 has 11 amino acids. Germline CDR1 is SEHNR and CDR2 is FQNEAQ (reference sequence). V dropped 3 bases and J dropped 0 bases, with 0 bases sitting between them. The CDR3 here is CASSFSYEQYF. In DNA form, the CDR3 reads TGTGCCAGCAGCTTCTCCTACGAGCAGTACTTC. The full variable domain, completed using reference TRBV7-9 and TRBJ2-7, is DTGVSQNPRHKITKRGQNVTFRCDPISEHNRLYWYRQTLGQGPEFLTYFQNEAQLEKSRLLSDRFSAERPKGSFSTLEIQRTEQGDSAMYLCASSFSYEQYFGPGTRLTVT.

This clone was counted only a few times. The chain employs TRBV9 and TRBJ2-3, with 12 bases fitting TRBD2. Germline values: CDR1 SGDLS, CDR2 YYNGEE. V lost 3 bases and J lost 2; bases outside the gene matches: 4. The CDR3 has 16 amino acids. CDR3 DNA: TGTGCCAGCAGCGAAGGACTAGCGGGGATCACAGATACGCAGTATTTT. This sequence encodes CASSEGLAGITDTQYF.

The chain couples TRBV29-1 to TRBJ2-1; possibly TRBD2 for D (6 bases). Germline V gives CDR1 SQVTM, CDR2 ANQGSEA. The CDR3 contains 15 residues. Deletions cut 5 bases from V and 0 bases from J, with 14 bases between. Here the CDR3 DNA reads TGCAGCGTTCCCCGCGGAGGGCGCTCCTACAATGAGCAGTTCTTC. Translated: CSVPRGGRSYNEQFF.

This clone turned up a few times. J is TRBJ1-1 and V is TRBV14; the D is unclear. Germline V lookup: CDR1 SGHDN, CDR2 FVKESK. Trimming shortened V by 0 bases and J by 6 bases, and 8 bases separated the two germline ends. This CDR3 region has 13 residues. The CDR3 sequence: CASSQDRLAEAFF. The CDR3 DNA is TGTGCCAGCAGCCAAGATCGGCTAGCTGAAGCTTTCTTT.

J is TRBJ1-6 and V is TRBV13; D not resolved. The V gene's germline CDR1 is PRHDT and CDR2 FYEKMQ (reference sequence). V gave up 7 bases and J gave up 9 bases, with 10 bases separating them. This CDR3 is built from 12 residues. The CDR3 sequence: CASTPLGSPLHF. The CDR3 DNA reads TGTGCCAGCACCCCCCTTGGTTCACCCCTCCACTTT.

The chain uses TRBV5-6 and TRBJ2-7; 7 bases map to TRBD2. With V trimmed by 5 bases and J by 4 bases, 12 bases remained unmatched. The CDR3 extends over 15 amino acids. Germline CDR1 is SGHDT and CDR2 is YYEEEE. In DNA form, the CDR3 reads TGTGCCAGCAGACTGGAGCGGGGCGTTAGATACGAGCAGTACTTC. This gives the protein CASRLERGVRYEQYF.

A few counts support this clone. V gene TRBV12-2 combines with J gene TRBJ2-3. TRBV12-2 is shown as a pseudogene. CDR3 length equals 11 residues. The CDR3 coding sequence is TGTGCAAGTCGCTTACCAGATACGCAGTATTTT. Translation gives CASRLPDTQYF.

The chain links TRBV5-4 to TRBJ1-2; D remains unclear. This CDR3 has 14 amino acids. Trimming stripped 3 bases from V and 4 bases from J, with 13 bases between. CDR1 SGHNT and CDR2 YYREEE come from the germline V gene (reference sequence). The DNA for the CDR3 is TGTGCCAGCAGCTCGCTGGCCGGAGGCTATGGCTACACCTTC. Protein product: CASSSLAGGYGYTF.

This chain joins TRBV6-6 and TRBJ2-5; 7 nucleotides align to TRBD1. CDR1 is MNHNY, CDR2 SVGAGI, per germline (reference sequence). Losses at the gene ends were 3 bases for V and 2 bases for J; bases not matched to a gene: 9. This CDR3 has 16 amino acids. In nucleotides, the CDR3 is TGTGCCAGCAGTTATACCCGAGAGGGGGCACAAGAGACCCAGTACTTC. It specifies CASSYTREGAQETQYF.

This clone appeared a few times. The chain combines TRBV4-1 with TRBJ1-5; D is possibly TRBD1 (5 bases). The germline V gene has CDR1 MGHRA and CDR2 YSYEKL. The V end was cut by 0 bases, the J end by 7 bases, with 7 bases between. The CDR3 covers 13 residues. CDR3 nucleotides: TGCGCCAGCAGCCAAGATGGGGGGCAGCCCCAGCATTTT. Translating gives CASSQDGGQPQHF.

The J gene is TRBJ2-5, the V gene TRBV21-1; TRBD1, the table's D call, was not compared with the DNA. TRBV21-1 has pseudogene status. This CDR3 region has 15 residues. Written as DNA, the CDR3 is TGTGCCAGCAGCAAAGGACACAGGGATAGGGAGACCCAGTACTTC. This gives the protein CASSKGHRDRETQYF.

The chain joins TRBV4-1 to TRBJ1-2; 7 bases are a match to TRBD1. V shed 0 bases and J 6 bases; nucleotides not matched to a gene: 10. Germline CDR1 is MGHRA and CDR2 is YSYEKL. The CDR3 extends over 16 amino acids. The chain's CDR3 is CASSQDIEDRSHGYTF. The CDR3, as DNA: TGCGCCAGCAGCCAAGATATCGAGGACAGGAGTCATGGCTACACCTTC.

This chain uses TRBV27 with TRBJ1-1, with D perhaps TRBD1 (5 bases). V gave up 3 bases and J gave up 2 bases, with 19 bases separating them. The CDR3 consists of 17 residues. Germline lookup yields CDR1 MNHEY and CDR2 SMNVEV (reference sequence). CDR3 in DNA: TGTGCCAGCAGTTTGATCCCTAGGGGACGGCAAAACACTGAAGCTTTCTTT. Its translation is CASSLIPRGRQNTEAFF.

The V call is TRBV27, the J call TRBJ1-1; no clear D gene. V lost 3 bases and J lost 10, with 15 bases in between. Germline V gene lookup returns CDR1 MNHEY and CDR2 SMNVEV (reference sequence). The length of the CDR3 is 13 residues. The CDR3 sequence is CASSLFRWEGAFF. CDR3 sequence (DNA): TGTGCCAGCAGTTTGTTTAGATGGGAGGGAGCTTTCTTT.

This clone showed up just a few times. This chain connects TRBV25-1 to TRBJ1-1, with unresolved D. V lost 6 bases, J lost 1 base, and 12 bases lay in between. From germline, CDR1 is MGHDK and CDR2 SYGVNS. The CDR3 runs to 14 residues. CDR3 DNA sequence: TGTGCCAGCAGCTACGGGTGGGGGAACACTGAAGCTTTCTTT. Residues: CASSYGWGNTEAFF.

The chain carries TRBV29-1 and TRBJ1-1; D is uncertain. The CDR3 spans 12 residues. CDR1 is SQVTM and CDR2 is ANQGSEA in the germline V gene. Trimming left V 7 bases short and J 6 bases short, with 15 bases between. In DNA, the CDR3 is TGCAGCGCCTTGGGGTCTAAACCTGAAGCTTTCTTT. Protein product: CSALGSKPEAFF. Using reference TRBV29-1 and TRBJ1-1 for the parts outside the CDR3, the full variable domain is SAVISQKPSRDICQRGTSLTIQCQVDSQVTMMFWYRQQPGQSLTLIATANQGSEATYESGFVIDKFPISRPNLTFSTLTVSNMSPEDSSIYLCSALGSKPEAFFGQGTRLTVV.